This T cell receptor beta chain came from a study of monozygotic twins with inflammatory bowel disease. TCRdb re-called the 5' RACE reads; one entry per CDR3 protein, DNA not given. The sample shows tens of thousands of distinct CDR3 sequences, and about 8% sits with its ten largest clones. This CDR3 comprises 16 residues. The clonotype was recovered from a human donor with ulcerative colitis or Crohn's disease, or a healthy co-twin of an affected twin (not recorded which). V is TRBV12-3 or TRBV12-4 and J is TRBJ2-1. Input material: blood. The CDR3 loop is CASSKDIFGSYNEQFF.